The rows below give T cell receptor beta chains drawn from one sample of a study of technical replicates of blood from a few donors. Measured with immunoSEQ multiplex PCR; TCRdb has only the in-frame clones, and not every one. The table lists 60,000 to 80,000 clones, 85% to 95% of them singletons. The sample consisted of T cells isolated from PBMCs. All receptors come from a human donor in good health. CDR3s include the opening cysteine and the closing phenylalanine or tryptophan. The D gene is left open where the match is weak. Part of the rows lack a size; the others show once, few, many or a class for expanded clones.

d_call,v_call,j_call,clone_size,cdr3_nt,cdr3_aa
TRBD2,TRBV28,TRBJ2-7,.,TGTGCCAGCAGTTTACCCAAACTAGCGGGAGGGCCTTCGTACGAGCAGTACTTC,CASSLPKLAGGPSYEQYF
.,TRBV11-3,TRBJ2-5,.,TGTGCCAGCAGCTTAGGGCAGAACCAAGAGACCCAGTACTTC,CASSLGQNQETQYF
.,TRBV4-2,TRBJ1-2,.,TGTGCCAGCAGTCAGACCCGGGACAACTATAGAGGGTACACCTTC,CASSQTRDNYRGYTF
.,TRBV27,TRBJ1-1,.,TGTGCCAGCAGTTTTAGTAGGAACACTGAAGCTTTCTTT,CASSFSRNTEAFF
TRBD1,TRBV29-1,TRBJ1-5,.,TGCAGCGTTGGGGACAGAGATCAGCCCCAGCATTTT,CSVGDRDQPQHF
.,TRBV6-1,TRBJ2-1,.,TGTGCCAGCAGTGGAGGTAGGGAGTTGGATGAGCAGTTCTTC,CASSGGRELDEQFF
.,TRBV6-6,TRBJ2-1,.,TGTGCCAGCAGTTCTGACTTAGGCCTCTACAATGAGCAGTTCTTC,CASSSDLGLYNEQFF
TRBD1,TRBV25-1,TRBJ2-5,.,TGTGCCAGCAGTGGGGGGACAGGAGCTAACCAAGAGACCCAGTACTTC,CASSGGTGANQETQYF
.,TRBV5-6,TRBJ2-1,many,TGTGCCAGCAGCTTGACGGAGAGCCCCTACAATGAGCAGTTCTTC,CASSLTESPYNEQFF
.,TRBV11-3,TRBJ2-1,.,TGTGCCAGCAGCACTAGAGCCAATGAGCAGTTCTTC,CASSTRANEQFF
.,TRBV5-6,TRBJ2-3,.,TGTGCCAGCACCCAGCAGGGTCTGACAGATACGCAGTATTTT,CASTQQGLTDTQYF
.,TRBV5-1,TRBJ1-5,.,TGCGCCAGCAGCATCGACCCCCAGGGACAGCCCCAGCATTTT,CASSIDPQGQPQHF
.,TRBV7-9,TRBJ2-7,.,TGTGCCAGCAGCACCGGGACAAGCTCCTACGAGCAGTACTTC,CASSTGTSSYEQYF
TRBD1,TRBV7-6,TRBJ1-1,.,TGTGCCAGCAGCTTAGATACAGGGGGCATGAACACTGAAGCTTTCTTT,CASSLDTGGMNTEAFF
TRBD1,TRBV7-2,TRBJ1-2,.,TGTGCCAGCAGCCTTTACAGGGGGCAAGATGGCTACACCTTC,CASSLYRGQDGYTF
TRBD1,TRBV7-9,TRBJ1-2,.,TGTGCCAGCAGCTCACAGGGGGCGAATGGTGGCTACACCTTC,CASSSQGANGGYTF
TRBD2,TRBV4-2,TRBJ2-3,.,TGTGCCAGCAGCCAAGTAAGGCTTAGCGGGTACACAGATACGCAGTATTTT,CASSQVRLSGYTDTQYF
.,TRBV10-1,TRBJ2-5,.,TGCGCCAGCAGTTTTCGAGCGGATTTTAAAGAGACCCAGTACTTC,CASSFRADFKETQYF
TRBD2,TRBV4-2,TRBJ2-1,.,TGTGCCAGCAGCCCAGGCCCTAGCGGGAGTCTCCATGAGCAGTTCTTC,CASSPGPSGSLHEQFF
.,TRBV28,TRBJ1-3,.,TGTGCCAGCAGTTTAAACCAGTACCCCTCTGGAAACACCATATATTTT,CASSLNQYPSGNTIYF
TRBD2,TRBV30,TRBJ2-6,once,TGTGCCGCGACGGGGGGGGTTTCTGGGGCCAACGTCCTGACTTTC,CAATGGVSGANVLTF
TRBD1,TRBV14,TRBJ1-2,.,TGTGCCAGCAGCCGCCGGACAGGGTCAAACTATGGCTACACCTTC,CASSRRTGSNYGYTF
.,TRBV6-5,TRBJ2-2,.,TGTGCCAGCAGTTACGGGCTAGGGGGTGACACCGGGGAGCTGTTTTTT,CASSYGLGGDTGELFF
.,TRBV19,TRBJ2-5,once,TGTGCCAGTAGTCGTCCTAGCTCCGAGACCCAGTACTTC,CASSRPSSETQYF
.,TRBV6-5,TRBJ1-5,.,TGTGCCAGCAGGAGGGGGAACAGTCAGCCCCAGCATTTT,CASRRGNSQPQHF
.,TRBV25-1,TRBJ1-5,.,TGTGCCAGCAGTGAATGGTCAGGCAATCAGCCCCAGCATTTT,CASSEWSGNQPQHF
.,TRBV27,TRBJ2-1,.,TGTGCCAGCAGTCCCAACCCCCCGGGGAACGGAGTTACGTACAATGAGCAGTTCTTC,CASSPNPPGNGVTYNEQFF
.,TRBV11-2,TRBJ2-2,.,TGTGCCAGCAGCGAACAAAAATCGAACACCGGGGAGCTGTTTTTT,CASSEQKSNTGELFF
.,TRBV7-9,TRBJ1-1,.,TGTGCCAGCAGCTTAAGATTAGGGGGGAACACTGAAGCTTTCTTT,CASSLRLGGNTEAFF
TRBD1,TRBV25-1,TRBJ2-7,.,TGTGCCAGCAGCAGACAGGGGCCAGCTTACGAGCAGTACTTC,CASSRQGPAYEQYF
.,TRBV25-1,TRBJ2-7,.,TGTGCCAGCAGCAACAGGGCTTCCTACGAGCAGTACTTC,CASSNRASYEQYF
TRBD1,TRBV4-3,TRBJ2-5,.,TGCGCCAGCAGCCAAGCGTGGACAGGGGGGGAGACCCAGTACTTC,CASSQAWTGGETQYF
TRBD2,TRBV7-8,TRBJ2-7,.,TGTGCCAGCAGCCCAGGGACTAGCGGTTACGAGCAGTACTTC,CASSPGTSGYEQYF
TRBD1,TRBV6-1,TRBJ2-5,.,TGTGCCAGCAGAGGACAGGGGGCAGAGACCCAGTACTTC,CASRGQGAETQYF
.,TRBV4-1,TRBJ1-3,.,TGCGCCAGCAGCCAAGTCCAGTCCTGGAGCGGAAACACCATATATTTT,CASSQVQSWSGNTIYF
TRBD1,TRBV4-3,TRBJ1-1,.,TGCGCCAGCAGCCAATACTTCGGACAGGGAGTCACTGAAGCTTTCTTT,CASSQYFGQGVTEAFF
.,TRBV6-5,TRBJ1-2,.,TGTGCCAGCAGACCGGGGGTTGGGTATGGCTACACCTTC,CASRPGVGYGYTF
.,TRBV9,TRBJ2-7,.,TGTGCCAGCAGCACATATCAGGGGTCAGAAGCCTACGAGCAGTACTTC,CASSTYQGSEAYEQYF
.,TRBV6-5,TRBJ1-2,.,TGTGCCAGCAGTTACAGGGGGTTCTCTGGCTACACCTTC,CASSYRGFSGYTF
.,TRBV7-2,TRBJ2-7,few,TGTGCCAGCAGCTTTGGCAGGGGAAGCGAGCAGTACTTC,CASSFGRGSEQYF
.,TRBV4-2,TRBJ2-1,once,TGTGCCAGCAGCCAAGGCCGCGCTCCCCGCCCGGGTGAGCAGTTCTTC,CASSQGRAPRPGEQFF
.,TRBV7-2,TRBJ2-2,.,TGTGCCAGCAGCTTACCGGGGAGCGGGGAGCTGTTTTTT,CASSLPGSGELFF
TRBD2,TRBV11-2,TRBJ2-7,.,TGTGCCAGCAGATCCCTAGCGGGAACTGACGAGCAGTACTTC,CASRSLAGTDEQYF
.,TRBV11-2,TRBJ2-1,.,TGTGCCAGCAAGGGGGTCGAGCAGTTCTTC,CASKGVEQFF
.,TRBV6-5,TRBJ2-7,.,TGTGCCAGCAGTTATTACGGGGGAGGGGGTAGCTACGAGCAGTACTTC,CASSYYGGGGSYEQYF
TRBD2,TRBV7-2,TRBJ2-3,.,TGTGCCAGCAGCTTAGGACTGAGCGGGGCTAGCACAGATACGCAGTATTTT,CASSLGLSGASTDTQYF
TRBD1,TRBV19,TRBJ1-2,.,TGTGCCAGTAGTATCCTGGGGACAGGGGGTAGCGGTGGCTACACCTTC,CASSILGTGGSGGYTF
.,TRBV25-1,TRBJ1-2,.,TGTGCCAGCAGTGAACTCTCCAGGGATGGCTACACCTTC,CASSELSRDGYTF
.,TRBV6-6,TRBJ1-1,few,TGTGCCAGCAGCCTTGACAGCCCTGAGGCTTTCTTT,CASSLDSPEAFF
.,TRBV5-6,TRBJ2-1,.,TGTGCCAGCAGCTTGTACGCAACTAACGGGAATGAGCAGTTCTTC,CASSLYATNGNEQFF
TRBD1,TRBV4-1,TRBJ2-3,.,TGCGCCAGCAGCCAGATCTCGGACAGGGTTACAGATACGCAGTATTTT,CASSQISDRVTDTQYF
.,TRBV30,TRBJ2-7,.,TGTGCCTGGAGTGCCAGGGCAGGGCCCTACGAGCAGTACTTC,CAWSARAGPYEQYF